Listed below are T cell receptor beta chains from one sample, sequenced in a study of radiation and T cells in renal cell carcinoma. Assay: immunoSEQ multiplex PCR; the TCRdb copy retains only in-frame clones and omits some. The sample has roughly 14,000 clones; 50% to 75% are singletons. The specimen comprised tumor tissue, sampled from a patient whose treatment included radiotherapy and nephrectomy. Receptor source: a woman aged 70-85 years with renal cell carcinoma. The CDR3 runs from the conserved cysteine through the conserved F or W. The D gene is left open where the match is weak. Clone size appears in some rows only: once, few, many, or a class for an expanded clone.

D gene	V gene	J gene	clone size	CDR3 protein	CDR3 DNA
.	TRBV6-5	TRBJ2-3	.	CASRDGRDTQYF	TGTGCCAGCAGAGACGGGAGAGATACGCAGTATTTT
.	TRBV19	TRBJ2-3	.	CASNKGWESTDTQYF	TGTGCCAGCAACAAAGGGTGGGAGAGCACAGATACGCAGTATTTT
.	TRBV27	TRBJ2-3	.	CASSLPGARKDTQYF	TGTGCCAGCAGTTTACCGGGGGCGCGTAAAGATACGCAGTATTTT
.	TRBV6-5	TRBJ1-2	.	CASSYSKDNYGYTF	TGTGCCAGCAGTTACTCGAAGGATAACTATGGCTACACCTTC
.	TRBV6-1	TRBJ2-5	.	CASTSPGGGGETQYF	TGTGCCAGCACCAGCCCGGGGGGCGGGGGAGAGACCCAGTACTTC
.	TRBV7-2	TRBJ2-7	few	CASSLYGGTYEQYF	TGTGCCAGCAGCTTATACGGAGGAACCTACGAGCAGTACTTC
.	TRBV5-1	TRBJ1-4	.	CASQREPNTEKLFF	TGCGCCAGCCAACGGGAGCCTAATACTGAAAAACTGTTTTTT
TRBD1	TRBV9	TRBJ2-7	once	CASRRTGEYEQYF	TGTGCCAGCAGGCGGACAGGGGAGTACGAGCAGTACTTC
.	TRBV27	TRBJ2-3	.	CASSFGHRTDTQYF	TGTGCCAGCAGTTTCGGACACCGCACAGATACGCAGTATTTT
.	TRBV7-3	TRBJ1-1	medium-sized	CASSPGPNTEAFF	TGTGCCAGCAGTCCGGGCCCCAACACTGAAGCTTTCTTT
TRBD1	TRBV2	TRBJ1-2	.	CASRGESRDRYGYTF	TGTGCCAGCAGGGGGGAAAGCCGGGACAGATATGGCTACACCTTC
.	TRBV6-1	TRBJ2-7	few	CASTLRPYEQYF	TGTGCCAGCACTCTCAGGCCCTACGAGCAGTACTTC
TRBD2	TRBV2	TRBJ2-5	.	CASSESGLAGGHETQYF	TGTGCCAGCAGTGAAAGCGGACTAGCGGGAGGGCATGAGACCCAGTACTTC
.	TRBV6-1	TRBJ1-5	many	CASSVGEVGNQPQHF	TGTGCCAGCAGTGTGGGGGAGGTCGGCAATCAGCCCCAGCATTTT
TRBD2	TRBV2	TRBJ2-3	.	CASSEVVTSARDTQYF	TGTGCCAGCAGTGAAGTTGTGACTAGCGCAAGAGATACGCAGTATTTT
TRBD1	TRBV7-8	TRBJ2-5	.	CASSQQGLETQYF	TGTGCCAGCAGTCAACAGGGGCTCGAGACCCAGTACTTC
TRBD2	TRBV9	TRBJ2-7	few	CASSLATSGTYEQYF	TGTGCCAGCAGCCTTGCGACTAGCGGGACATACGAGCAGTACTTC
.	TRBV5-6	TRBJ1-6	.	CASSMTVYNSPLHF	TGTGCCAGCAGCATGACGGTGTATAATTCACCCCTCCACTTT
.	TRBV4-2	TRBJ2-1	.	CASSQDLAYNEQFF	TGTGCCAGCAGCCAAGATCTAGCCTACAATGAGCAGTTCTTC
TRBD1	TRBV2	TRBJ1-2	few	CASSPLMGTDPIGYTF	TGTGCCAGCAGTCCCCTTATGGGGACAGACCCTATCGGCTACACCTTC
.	TRBV6-1	TRBJ2-7	.	CASSKNYEQYF	TGTGCCAGCAGTAAGAACTACGAGCAGTACTTC
TRBD2	TRBV9	TRBJ2-1	few	CASSVVRAGDWNEQFF	TGTGCCAGCAGCGTAGTTCGAGCGGGGGACTGGAATGAGCAGTTCTTC
.	TRBV30	TRBJ1-1	.	CAWSPNRVRNTEAFF	TGTGCCTGGAGTCCTAACAGGGTTAGGAACACTGAAGCTTTCTTT
.	TRBV5-1	TRBJ2-5	.	CASSLAGGAETQYF	TGCGCCAGCAGCTTGGCAGGCGGGGCTGAGACCCAGTACTTC
.	TRBV19	TRBJ1-4	.	CASSTDGYSATTIEKLFF	TGTGCCAGTAGTACCGACGGTTACAGCGCGACTACAATTGAAAAACTGTTTTTT
.	TRBV19	TRBJ2-1	.	CASSRTNNEQFF	TGTGCCAGTAGCAGGACCAACAATGAGCAGTTCTTC
.	TRBV6-5	TRBJ1-5	medium-sized	CASSKGQFSNQPQHF	TGTGCCAGCAGTAAAGGACAGTTTAGCAATCAGCCCCAGCATTTT
TRBD1	TRBV5-6	TRBJ1-5	few	CASSLADRANQPQHF	TGTGCCAGCAGCTTGGCTGACAGGGCCAATCAGCCCCAGCATTTT
TRBD2	TRBV2	TRBJ2-3	.	CASRRLALSTDTQYF	TGTGCCAGCAGACGACTAGCGCTAAGCACAGATACGCAGTATTTT
.	TRBV18	TRBJ1-1	few	CASSPPNGLNTEAFF	TGTGCCAGCTCACCACCTAATGGCCTGAACACTGAAGCTTTCTTT
TRBD2	TRBV10-1	TRBJ2-1	few	CASSRGLSLNEQFF	TGCGCCAGCAGTCGGGGACTATCACTCAATGAGCAGTTCTTC
.	TRBV21-1	TRBJ1-4	once	CASSKAGAPNEKLFF	TGTGCCAGCAGCAAAGCGGGGGCTCCTAATGAAAAACTGTTTTTT
.	TRBV12-5	TRBJ2-2	.	CASGTGTETGELFF	TGTGCTAGTGGCACCGGGACTGAGACCGGGGAGCTGTTTTTT
.	TRBV7-2	TRBJ1-5	.	CASSSEQNQPQHF	TGTGCCAGCAGCTCAGAGCAAAATCAGCCCCAGCATTTT
.	TRBV6-5	TRBJ1-5	.	CASSYSNPGRQHF	TGTGCCAGCAGTTACTCTAACCCCGGGCGTCAGCATTTT
TRBD1	TRBV5-1	TRBJ1-1	.	CASSFSGTGGGKDTEAFF	TGCGCCAGCAGCTTTTCCGGGACAGGGGGCGGTAAGGACACTGAAGCTTTCTTT
.	TRBV10-3	TRBJ1-2	.	CASSPQGDGYTF	TGTGCCAGCAGTCCACAGGGAGATGGCTACACCTTC
.	TRBV5-3	TRBJ2-7	.	CARSQIRMCGRQGVYEQYF	TGTGCCAGAAGCCAGATCAGGATGTGCGGTAGGCAGGGCGTTTACGAGCAGTACTTC
TRBD1	TRBV14	TRBJ1-1	few	CASSQDRTGRAFF	TGTGCCAGCAGCCAAGATCGGACAGGGCGGGCTTTCTTT
TRBD2	TRBV27	TRBJ2-1	.	CASSLGLAVSYNEQFF	TGTGCCAGCAGTTTAGGGCTAGCGGTATCCTACAATGAGCAGTTCTTC
.	TRBV5-5	TRBJ2-7	.	CASSTGHGELYEQYF	TGTGCCAGCAGCACGGGACACGGGGAACTCTACGAGCAGTACTTC
.	TRBV6-4	TRBJ2-1	.	CASSDSGGQQQFF	TGTGCCAGCAGTGACTCGGGGGGGCAGCAGCAGTTCTTC
.	TRBV19	TRBJ1-2	.	CASSITGTPYGYTF	TGTGCCAGTAGTATCACCGGGACACCCTATGGCTACACCTTC
TRBD2	TRBV7-7	TRBJ2-5	once	CASSLWGGSGSETQYF	TGTGCCAGCAGCTTATGGGGCGGGAGCGGTTCGGAGACCCAGTACTTC
TRBD2	TRBV4-2	TRBJ2-1	.	CASSHAGGLQNEQFF	TGTGCCAGCAGCCATGCGGGGGGACTACAGAATGAGCAGTTCTTC
.	TRBV18	TRBJ2-1	.	CASSLMEGRDNEQFF	TGTGCCAGCTCACTTATGGAGGGTAGGGACAATGAGCAGTTCTTC
.	TRBV19	TRBJ1-2	.	CASSTPGPATGYTF	TGTGCCAGTAGTACGCCGGGACCGGCAACTGGCTACACCTTC
.	TRBV5-1	TRBJ2-7	.	CASSLARSLSYEQYF	TGCGCCAGCAGCTTGGCCAGGTCCCTTTCCTACGAGCAGTACTTC
TRBD1	TRBV19	TRBJ1-5	.	CASSIIGTGGVNQPQHF	TGTGCCAGTAGTATAATAGGGACAGGGGGAGTCAATCAGCCCCAGCATTTT
TRBD2	TRBV5-1	TRBJ2-5	.	CASSFLGVAGETQYF	TGCGCCAGCAGCTTCTTAGGGGTAGCGGGAGAGACCCAGTACTTC
.	TRBV2	TRBJ1-2	few	CASSTIQGSLGYTF	TGTGCCAGCAGCACCATTCAGGGGAGTTTAGGCTACACCTTC
.	TRBV29-1	TRBJ1-2	.	CSAQDGNYGYTF	TGCAGCGCCCAAGACGGGAACTATGGCTACACCTTC
TRBD2	TRBV9	TRBJ2-3	.	CASSAKAAGGDTQYF	TGTGCCAGCAGCGCGAAAGCGGCGGGAGGAGATACGCAGTATTTT
TRBD1	TRBV19	TRBJ1-4	few	CASSIRSTGPEKLFF	TGTGCCAGTAGTATAAGGTCGACAGGGCCTGAAAAACTGTTTTTT
.	TRBV29-1	TRBJ2-1	once	CSVALAAGRVNEQFF	TGCAGCGTTGCTTTGGCTGCGGGAAGGGTCAATGAGCAGTTCTTC
TRBD1	TRBV7-2	TRBJ1-4	many	CASNPQGSGEKLFF	TGTGCCAGCAACCCACAGGGGTCTGGTGAAAAACTGTTTTTT
TRBD1	TRBV20-1	TRBJ1-2	few	CSGQGADGYTF	TGCAGTGGACAGGGGGCGGACGGCTACACCTTC
TRBD2	TRBV27	TRBJ2-1	.	CASSSIAGRYNEQFF	TGTGCCAGCAGTTCAATAGCGGGACGTTACAATGAGCAGTTCTTC
.	TRBV6-1	TRBJ1-3	.	CASSDGGRNTIYF	TGTGCCAGCAGTGATGGGGGAAGAAACACCATATATTTT